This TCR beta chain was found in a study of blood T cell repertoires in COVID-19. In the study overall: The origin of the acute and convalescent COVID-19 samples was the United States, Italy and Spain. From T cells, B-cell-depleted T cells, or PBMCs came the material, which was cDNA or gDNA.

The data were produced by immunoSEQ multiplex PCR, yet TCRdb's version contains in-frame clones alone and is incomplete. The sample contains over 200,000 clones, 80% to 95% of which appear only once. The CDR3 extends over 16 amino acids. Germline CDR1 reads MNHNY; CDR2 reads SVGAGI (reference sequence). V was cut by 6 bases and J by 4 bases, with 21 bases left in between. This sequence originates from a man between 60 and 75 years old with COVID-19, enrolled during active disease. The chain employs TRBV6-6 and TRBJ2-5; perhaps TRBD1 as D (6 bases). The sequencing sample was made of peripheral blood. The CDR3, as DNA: TGTGCCAGCAGAGGCCCGCCTGAGGGGGTAGGAGAGACCCAGTACTTC. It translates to CASRGPPEGVGETQYF.